Listed below are T cell receptor beta chains from one sample, sequenced in a study of shared clonotypes between healthy human individuals. Profiling relied on immunoSEQ multiplex PCR, and the TCRdb table lists in-frame clones only, not all of them. The sample contains 2 million to 3 million clones, just over 90% of which appear only once. Sequencing was performed on naive CD4+ T cells sorted from blood. These receptors originate from a man aged 18 to 30 in good health. CDR3s include the opening cysteine and the closing phenylalanine or tryptophan. Fields, in order: J gene, clone size, V gene, CDR3 length, D gene, CDR3 DNA, CDR3 protein. D genes are given only for firm matches. Clone sizes are given selectively: once, few, many, or a class where the clone is expanded.

>TRBJ2-3|-|TRBV9|14|-
TGTGCCAGCAGCGCCTGGACTCGTCCGGATACGCAGTATTTT
CASSAWTRPDTQYF
>TRBJ2-1|-|TRBV9|13|TRBD1
TGTGCCAGCAGCGTAGAGGGGGCGGGCCGACCTGTCTTC
CASSVEGAGRPVF
>TRBJ1-5|-|TRBV6-1|15|-
TGTGCCAGCAAGGCGGAGGGGATGAGCAATCAGCCCCAGCATTTT
CASKAEGMSNQPQHF
>TRBJ1-6|once|TRBV6-1|15|-
TGTGCCAGCGGGGGCGGCAGCTCCTATAATTCACCCCTCCACTTT
CASGGGSSYNSPLHF
>TRBJ2-2|-|TRBV5-4|13|TRBD1
TGTGCCAGCAGCCCACAGGGGTACGGGGAGCTGTTTTTT
CASSPQGYGELFF
>TRBJ2-2|-|TRBV15|18|-
TGTGCCACCCCGGGAACTGACAGGTCGGTAGTGGGACCTGGGGAGCTGTTTTTT
CATPGTDRSVVGPGELFF
>TRBJ1-3|-|TRBV7-9|14|-
TGTGCCAGCAGCTTAGGACATTATGGAAACACCATATATTTT
CASSLGHYGNTIYF
>TRBJ2-7|once|TRBV5-1|16|-
TGCGCCAGCAGCTTGGACAGGACCTCCTTCTCCTACGAGCAGTACTTC
CASSLDRTSFSYEQYF
>TRBJ2-5|-|TRBV20-1|11|-
TGCAGTGCTGGACCAGGGGAGACCCAGTACTTC
CSAGPGETQYF
>TRBJ2-5|-|TRBV28|13|-
TGTGCCAGCAGTGACGGAATTCGGGAGACCCAGTACTTC
CASSDGIRETQYF
>TRBJ1-4|-|TRBV5-1|14|-
TGCGCCAGCAGCTTGCGGGGGCCTAATGAAAAACTGTTTTTT
CASSLRGPNEKLFF
>TRBJ1-5|-|TRBV11-2|14|-
TGTGCCAGCAGCGAGGACTTACCAGGATGGCCCCAGCATTTT
CASSEDLPGWPQHF
>TRBJ2-1|once|TRBV11-2|16|TRBD2
TGTGCCAGCAGCCCCCGACTAGCCTTTCCCTACAATGAGCAGTTCTTC
CASSPRLAFPYNEQFF
>TRBJ2-2|-|TRBV5-5|13|-
TGTGCCTGGGGGACTGGGTCAACCGGGGAGCTGTTTTTT
CAWGTGSTGELFF
>TRBJ1-2|once|TRBV6-6|14|-
TGTGCCAGCAGTTACTCTACCGTTAACTATGGCTACACCTTC
CASSYSTVNYGYTF
>TRBJ1-1|-|TRBV6-5|15|TRBD1
TGTGCCAGCAGTTACCAGCCCGGGACAGTAAGTGAAGCTTTCTTT
CASSYQPGTVSEAFF
>TRBJ1-2|-|TRBV19|14|-
TGTGCCAGTATCTACACAGCCCAGGGCTATGGCTACACCTTC
CASIYTAQGYGYTF
>TRBJ2-7|-|TRBV2|12|TRBD2
TGTGCCAGCAGCGGGAGGACCGGTGCTGAGTACTTC
CASSGRTGAEYF
>TRBJ1-4|-|TRBV10-3|16|-
TGTGCCATCAGTGAAATCCAGGGTGCAACTAATGAAAAACTGTTTTTT
CAISEIQGATNEKLFF
>TRBJ2-7|-|TRBV6-1|14|-
TGTGCCAGCCGGGTAGGCGGGACCTCCTACGAGCAGTACTTC
CASRVGGTSYEQYF
>TRBJ2-1|-|TRBV5-1|15|TRBD2
TGCGCCAGCAGCCCCAGACTAGCGGGATACAATGAGCAGTTCTTC
CASSPRLAGYNEQFF
>TRBJ2-5|once|TRBV5-6|13|-
TGTGCCAGCAGCTCCTTGGGCCAAGAGACCCAGTACTTC
CASSSLGQETQYF
>TRBJ2-1|-|TRBV5-1|18|TRBD2
TGCGCCAGCAGCTTCTATATGAGAAGCGGGACTAGCGACAATGAGCAGTTCTTC
CASSFYMRSGTSDNEQFF
>TRBJ2-5|-|TRBV27|14|-
TGTGCCAGCAGGATTAGTCCCGCCCAAGAGACCCAGTACTTC
CASRISPAQETQYF
>TRBJ2-5|-|TRBV9|20|TRBD1
TGTGCCAGCAGCGCAACCAGCACCTCCGGGACAGGGGTCTTCCAAGAGACCCAGTACTTC
CASSATSTSGTGVFQETQYF
>TRBJ1-1|-|TRBV18|17|TRBD1
TGTGCCAGCTCACCACCGGCACAGGGGGCGCTGGGTACTGAAGCTTTCTTT
CASSPPAQGALGTEAFF
>TRBJ1-6|-|TRBV19|16|-
TGTGCCAGTAGTATCCGTACAGGGTCCTATAATTCACCCCTCCACTTT
CASSIRTGSYNSPLHF
>TRBJ1-1|-|TRBV30|14|-
TGTGCCTGCCGGAGGTGGGGGGGGAACACTGAAGCTTTCTTT
CACRRWGGNTEAFF
>TRBJ2-1|-|TRBV23-1|18|-
TGCGCCAGCAGTCAATCTAAGCTGTATCATAGCTCCTACAATGAGCAGTTCTTC
CASSQSKLYHSSYNEQFF
>TRBJ2-3|once|TRBV7-2|17|TRBD1
TGTGCCAGCAGCCAGAGACAGGGGAGGTTGAACACAGATACGCAGTATTTT
CASSQRQGRLNTDTQYF
>TRBJ2-1|-|TRBV9|16|-
TGTGCCAGCAGCCCCGCGGTTAGTGTCGGGTACAATGAGCAGTTCTTC
CASSPAVSVGYNEQFF
>TRBJ2-4|-|TRBV5-1|20|TRBD1
TGCGCCAGCAGCCCTGGGGCCATCGGACAGGCCCGTTTAGCCAAAAACATTCAGTACTTC
CASSPGAIGQARLAKNIQYF
>TRBJ1-6|few|TRBV4-1|14|-
TGCGCCAGCAGCCAAGATATCCTGGTTTCACCCCTCCACTTT
CASSQDILVSPLHF
>TRBJ2-1|-|TRBV7-9|18|TRBD1
TGTGCCAGCAGCCCTAAACTTGGTGGGACAGGGATTATCAATGAGCAGTTCTTC
CASSPKLGGTGIINEQFF
>TRBJ1-2|-|TRBV10-3|12|-
TGTGCCATCAGTGACAGAGGGTTTGGCTACACCTTC
CAISDRGFGYTF
>TRBJ2-7|-|TRBV7-6|15|TRBD2
TGTGCCAGCAGCCATTGGACTAGCGGGGGCTACGAGCAGTACTTC
CASSHWTSGGYEQYF
>TRBJ1-6|-|TRBV27|15|TRBD1
TGTGCCAGCTGGACCGGGACAGATTATAATTCACCCCTCCACTTT
CASWTGTDYNSPLHF
>TRBJ2-7|once|TRBV21-1|13|-
TGTGCCAGCAGCCTCCCACTAACGTACGAGCAGTACTTC
CASSLPLTYEQYF
>TRBJ2-1|-|TRBV11-3|15|-
TGTGCCAGCAGCCCTGACAGGGCGGGAAAAAATGAGCAGTTCTTC
CASSPDRAGKNEQFF
>TRBJ2-2|-|TRBV13|13|-
TGTGCCAGCAGCCGAGAAAAAACCGGGGAGCTGTTTTTT
CASSREKTGELFF
>TRBJ2-4|-|TRBV19|13|TRBD2
TGTGCCAGTAGTCCGGGGGGCAAAAACATTCAGTACTTC
CASSPGGKNIQYF
>TRBJ2-7|-|TRBV6-5|14|TRBD2
TGTGCCAGCAGTTACTCCCGGGGGGTATACGAGCAGTACTTC
CASSYSRGVYEQYF
>TRBJ2-1|-|TRBV15|14|-
TGTGCCACCAGCTTGAGACGCTCCTACAATGAGCAGTTCTTC
CATSLRRSYNEQFF
>TRBJ2-1|-|TRBV10-1|16|TRBD2
TGCGCCAGCAGTGCAGGCCTAGCGGGAGCCGACAATGAGCAGTTCTTC
CASSAGLAGADNEQFF
>TRBJ2-1|-|TRBV14|13|-
TGTGCCAGCAGCCCCCTCGGTAGCTTAAGCCGGTTCTTC
CASSPLGSLSRFF
>TRBJ2-3|-|TRBV10-3|16|-
TGTGCCATCAGTGAACGGGACACAATTTCCACAGATACGCAGTATTTT
CAISERDTISTDTQYF
>TRBJ2-5|-|TRBV5-4|13|-
TGTGCCAGCAGCTTGAAGGGTCAAGAGACCCAGTACTTC
CASSLKGQETQYF
>TRBJ1-4|few|TRBV28|12|-
TGTGCCAGCAGGGCAACTAATGAAAAACTGTTTTTT
CASRATNEKLFF
>TRBJ2-5|-|TRBV6-1|15|TRBD1
TGTGCCAGCAGTGAACTGGGACAGGGGGCCGGGACCCAGTACTTC
CASSELGQGAGTQYF
>TRBJ2-3|-|TRBV18|16|-
TGTGCCAGCTCACCACTTGGACACACTATCACAGATACGCAGTATTTT
CASSPLGHTITDTQYF
>TRBJ2-7|-|TRBV6-1|13|TRBD1
TGTGCCAGCAGTTTAGACAGGGGGTACGAGCAGTACTTC
CASSLDRGYEQYF
>TRBJ2-7|-|TRBV5-1|14|-
TGCGCCAGCAGCGTAGCACAGGGAGTAGGCGAGCAGTACTTC
CASSVAQGVGEQYF
>TRBJ2-7|-|TRBV19|14|-
TGTGCCAGTAGCCGAAGGCAGACAGAATACGAGCAGTACTTC
CASSRRQTEYEQYF
>TRBJ2-7|-|TRBV10-3|16|-
TGTGCCATCAGTGGGGCGGACCTACAGGGTTTGGGCGAGCAGTACTTC
CAISGADLQGLGEQYF